The subject of this entry is one TCR beta chain. Its antigen is not known. Next came a second PCR, run for roughly 6 to 11 cycles, which used a sample-barcoded 5' primer along with a J-beta primer mix. TCRdb reanalysed the 5' RACE reads using MiXCR and keeps one entry per CDR3 protein. This table has 1.5 million to 2 million distinct CDR3 sequences, under 30% appearing once. This sample was taken from a study of blood T cells in healthy people across ages. The CDR3 extends over 17 amino acids. Germline V CDR1 and CDR2: MNHNS, SASEGT. J gave up 0 bases and V 7 bases, and 10 bases lay outside the gene matches. Study-level points and caveats: Donor CMV infection status was unknown, possibly confounding age-related changes in expanded clonotypes. While age rose, TCR beta diversity per million T cells dropped in a roughly linear way.

This receptor was taken from a woman in her thirties in good health. The specimen sequenced was blood. The chain links TRBV6-1 to TRBJ2-1; 9 bases are a match to TRBD2. Written as DNA, the CDR3 is TGTGCCAGCATCCGGACGTTTAGCGGGAGCTCCTACAATGAGCAGTTCTTC. It specifies CASIRTFSGSSYNEQFF.